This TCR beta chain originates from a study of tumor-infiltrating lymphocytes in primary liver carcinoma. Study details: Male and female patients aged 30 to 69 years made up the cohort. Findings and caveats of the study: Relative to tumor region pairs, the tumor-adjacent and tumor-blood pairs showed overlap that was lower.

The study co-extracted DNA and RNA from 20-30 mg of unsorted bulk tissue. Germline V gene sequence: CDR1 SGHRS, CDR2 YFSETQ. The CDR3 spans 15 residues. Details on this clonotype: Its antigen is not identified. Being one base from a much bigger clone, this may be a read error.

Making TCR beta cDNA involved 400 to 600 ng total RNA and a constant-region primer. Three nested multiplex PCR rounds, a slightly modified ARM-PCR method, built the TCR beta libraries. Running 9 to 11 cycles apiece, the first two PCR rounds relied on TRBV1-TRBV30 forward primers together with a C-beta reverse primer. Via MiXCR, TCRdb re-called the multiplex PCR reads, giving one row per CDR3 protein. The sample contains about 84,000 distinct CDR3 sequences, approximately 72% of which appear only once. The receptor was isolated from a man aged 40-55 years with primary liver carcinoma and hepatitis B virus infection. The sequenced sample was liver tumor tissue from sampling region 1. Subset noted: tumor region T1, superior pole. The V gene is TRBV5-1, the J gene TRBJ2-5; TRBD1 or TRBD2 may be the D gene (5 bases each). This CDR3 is CTSSARGARQETQYF. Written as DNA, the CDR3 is TGCACCAGCAGCGCTAGGGGAGCCAGGCAAGAGACCCAGTACTTC. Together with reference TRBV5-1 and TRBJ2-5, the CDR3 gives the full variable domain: KAGVTQTPRYLIKTRGQQVTLSCSPISGHRSVSWYQQTPGQGLQFLFEYFSETQRNKGNFPGRFSGRQFSNSRSEMNVSTLELGDSALYLCTSSARGARQETQYFGPGTRLLVL.